This TCR beta chain is from a study of CD8 T cells in Susac syndrome. Study-level results: The authors acknowledged that the study's TCR sequencing and HLA analysis involved relatively few individuals.

RNA, at about 0.5 to 1 ug, was reverse transcribed with random hexamers. TCR beta CDR3 was amplified by immunoSEQ covering 54 Vbeta and 13 Jbeta. TCRdb analysed the immunoSEQ multiplex PCR reads with MiXCR anew, one entry per CDR3 protein. The data contain around 180,000 distinct CDR3 sequences, approximately 93% of them singletons. This CDR3 contains 14 residues. The V gene's germline CDR1 is LNHDA and CDR2 SQIVND (reference sequence). V was cut by 6 bases and J by 7 bases, with 16 bases left in between. For this clonotype: Its cognate antigen is unknown.

Peripheral blood CD8+ and CD4+ T cells were profiled by TCR beta sequencing. The sample consisted of CD4+ T cells from PBMCs. V is TRBV19 and J is TRBJ1-5; D is ambiguous. This receptor was identified in a human donor with multiple sclerosis. The CDR3 sequence is CASRVVAVRQPQHF. The CDR3 DNA reads as TGTGCCAGTAGGGTTGTGGCAGTGAGACAGCCCCAGCATTTT.